One sample yielded the 7 T cell receptor beta chains listed below, sequenced in a study of T cells in Graves' hyperthyroidism and ophthalmopathy. The TCR beta CDR3 regions underwent amplification using RNA transcripts as the source. HTBI primers were used for first-round RT-PCR of the TCR CDR3. TCRdb ran MiXCR on the multiplex PCR reads and lists one entry per CDR3 protein. The sample gives about 760,000 distinct CDR3 sequences, 30% to 40% of which show up once; around 30% is in the top ten. What was sequenced was blood. Every receptor here comes from a woman aged 40 to 55 with Graves' hyperthyroidism.

This chain connects TRBV20-1 to TRBJ2-5, with D unclear. V gave up 0 bases and J gave up 3 bases, with 17 bases separating them. CDR1 DFQATT and CDR2 SNEGSKA come from the germline V gene (reference sequence). The CDR3 sequence is 16 residues long. For the CDR3, the DNA is TGCAGTGCTAGAGATCCAAAGACATTCCTAAAAGAGACCCAGTACTTC. It encodes CSARDPKTFLKETQYF.

The V and J genes are TRBV12-3 or TRBV12-4 and TRBJ2-5, with 7 bases lining up with TRBD1. The CDR3 runs 13 residues. V gave up 10 bases and J gave up 5 bases; unmatched junction bases: 10. The CDR3: CATRGRGLETQYF. DNA of the CDR3: TGTGCCACCCGAGGAAGGGGGCTTGAGACCCAGTACTTC.

This clonotype has a handful of counts. This chain links TRBV7-2 with TRBJ2-7; the match to TRBD2 covers 9 bases. Germline values: CDR1 SGHTA, CDR2 FQGNSA. This CDR3 has 19 residues. The V gene end was trimmed by 10 bases and the J gene end by 6 bases; junction bases not matched to a gene: 28. The CDR3 DNA sequence: TGTGCCACCAGACACGGGCGCGGGAGGGCCAGGGGTTCATCATCCGAGCAGTACTTC. Amino acid sequence: CATRHGRGRARGSSSEQYF.

The V and J genes are TRBV11-2 and TRBJ2-1, with D maybe TRBD2 (5 bases). CDR1 is SGHAT and CDR2 is FQNNGV in the germline V gene. CDR3 length: 13 amino acids. Between the trimmed V and J ends, which lost 5 bases and 7 bases, there was a span of 12 bases. CDR3 loop: CASSGGRRNEQFF. As DNA, the CDR3 is TGTGCCAGCAGCGGTGGTCGGAGGAATGAGCAGTTCTTC.

The J gene is TRBJ1-2, the V gene TRBV12-3 or TRBV12-4; D may be TRBD1 (6 bases). With 7 bases removed from V and 8 bases from J, the gap between germline ends came to 17 bases. The CDR3 is made up of 13 amino acids. The CDR3 bases are TGTGCCAGCACGCCCGGGGGCGCGGGCGGCTACACCTTC. Its translation: CASTPGGAGGYTF.

The rearrangement links TRBV7-9 to TRBJ1-1; D is possibly TRBD1 (5 bases). V gave up 5 bases and J gave up 11 bases, with 21 bases separating them. Germline V gene sequence: CDR1 SEHNR, CDR2 FQNEAQ (reference sequence). The CDR3 sequence is 14 residues long. CDR3 nucleotide sequence: TGTGCCAGCAGCGGGGGGTCGGCGGGTTTGGGGGCTTTCTTT. It specifies CASSGGSAGLGAFF.

The chain uses TRBV5-1 and TRBJ2-7; no clear D. CDR3 length: 13 residues. Trimming stripped 7 bases from V and 7 bases from J, with 18 bases between. Looked up from germline, CDR1 is SGHRS and CDR2 is YFSETQ. CDR3 nucleotide sequence: TGCGCCAGCTGTCCGGATAGCCGTAGGGAGCAGTACTTC. Protein product: CASCPDSRREQYF.